Included here is one TCR beta chain sequence, with context. The table lists this clonotype with a few counts. Its antigen is still unknown. Base qualities were left out, and no much larger clone turns up one base away. The data are from a study of T cells after yellow fever vaccination (dated by TCRdb to between 2018 and 2021). Describing the broader study: The SMART-Seq v4 Ultra Low Input RNA kit was used to prepare libraries from fractions with low cell numbers. Bulk TCR alpha and beta repertoires were sequenced longitudinally to track T-cell clones before and after primary and booster YFV17D yellow fever vaccination. The cohort comprised two healthy male donors, one aged 18 to 29 and one aged 30 to 40 years. Blood was collected at multiple timepoints before and after primary and secondary immunization, and bulk PBMC replicates and cell subsets were isolated. The research as a whole found: Because the study included only a couple of donors, the extent to which the findings can be generalized is limited. Most clones expanded after primary vaccination (almost 98% of CD4 and roughly 90% of CD8) were re-detected after the booster, suggesting that broad memory maintenance occurred. FACS-sorted repertoires could contain abundant contaminating clonotypes from the bulk population, so computational filtering was required. Compared with the primary T-cell response, the secondary T-cell response was faster but weaker, reaching its peak on day 5 rather than on day 15. A small share of clonotypes occurred in both CD4 and CD8 compartments, likely arising from convergent recombination.

The CDR3 spans 13 residues, from the cysteine through the phenylalanine. The DNA shown is the 39-base CDR3, in frame from base 1. At the junction V is shortened by 10 bases and J by 5 bases, with 14 bases in between. CDR1 and CDR2 are drawn from the germline V gene (reference sequence): MNHEY, SMNVEV. Synthesis of TCR cDNA relied on 5'RACE template switching, a step that introduced a universal primer site along with unique molecular identifiers. Priming of cDNA synthesis was performed from both the TCR alpha and TCR beta constant segments. Libraries were amplified in two PCR steps, with sample barcodes and sequencing adapters added in the second step. Sequencing of the libraries was done on either Illumina HiSeq 2500 (2x100 bp) or NovaSeq (2x150 bp). Per the authors' processing: Demultiplexing of reads and collapsing into UMI consensus sequences were performed with MIGEC, and V(D)J alignment was carried out with MiXCR. Clonotypes responding to the vaccine were identified with edgeR on replicate PBMC samples, with the criteria of FDR below 0.01 and a log2 fold change above 5 up to day 15. Each bulk clonotype received a CD4 or CD8 identity based on whether the sequenced CD4 or CD8 repertoire contained that clonotype at higher abundance. TCRdb cleaned the public reads at Q25 with fastp, built clones with MiXCR and kept in-frame beta chains. Rows with a matching CDR3 protein are joined into one entry that keeps the most common DNA and genes. The V and J calls were not made by the authors but by TCRdb's processing. Present in this sample are 110,000 to 150,000 distinct CDR3 sequences, approximately 6.6% of which were seen just once. In total, the top ten clones hold under 0.7% of the sample.

The treatment or condition label on this specimen signifies: live attenuated yellow fever vaccine strain. A standard Ficoll-Paque protocol was used to isolate PBMCs from peripheral blood. Dynabeads CD4 and CD8 positive selection kits were used to isolate CD4 and CD8 T-cell fractions. RNA was extracted with TriZol from bulk PBMCs, CD4 and CD8 fractions, and dextramer-positive and dextramer-negative fractions. Source: CD4+ T cells sorted from PBMCs, taken 10 days after the yellow fever booster vaccination. The chain joins TRBV27 to TRBJ2-2, with no confident D gene call. The origin of this receptor is a man aged 25-45 years who received the YFV17D yellow fever vaccine. The CDR3 has the sequence CATSKGFTGELFF. At the DNA level, the sequence is TGTGCCACCAGCAAAGGGTTTACCGGGGAGCTGTTTTTT.